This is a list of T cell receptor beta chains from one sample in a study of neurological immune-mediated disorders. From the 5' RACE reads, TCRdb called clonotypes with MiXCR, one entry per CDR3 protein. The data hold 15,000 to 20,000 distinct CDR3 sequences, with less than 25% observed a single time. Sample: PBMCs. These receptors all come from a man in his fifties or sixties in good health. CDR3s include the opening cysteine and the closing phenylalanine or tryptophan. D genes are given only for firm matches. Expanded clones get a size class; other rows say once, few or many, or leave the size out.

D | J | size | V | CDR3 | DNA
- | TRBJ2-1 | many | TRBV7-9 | CASSRSYSEYNEQFF | TGTGCCAGCAGCCGGAGCTATAGCGAGTACAATGAGCAGTTCTTC
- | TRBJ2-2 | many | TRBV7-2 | CASSLVLGTPRRKLFF | TGTGCCAGCAGCTTAGTCCTCGGGACCCCACGTCGGAAGCTGTTTTTT
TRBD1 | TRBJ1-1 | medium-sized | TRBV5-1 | CASSSWGGTANTEAFF | TGCGCCAGCAGCTCTTGGGGAGGGACAGCGAACACTGAAGCTTTCTTT
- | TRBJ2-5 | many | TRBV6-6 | CASSRDGRQETQYF | TGTGCCAGCAGTCGGGACGGCCGCCAAGAGACCCAGTACTTC
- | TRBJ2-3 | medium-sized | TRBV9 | CASSASVGKDTQYF | TGTGCCAGCAGCGCCTCTGTGGGCAAGGATACGCAGTATTTT
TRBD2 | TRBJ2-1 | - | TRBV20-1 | CSAWYSGTKNEQFF | TGCAGTGCTTGGTACTCCGGGACTAAAAATGAGCAGTTCTTC
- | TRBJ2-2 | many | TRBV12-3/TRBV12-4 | CASSFHRKVTGELFF | TGTGCCAGCAGTTTCCACAGAAAAGTCACCGGGGAGCTGTTTTTT
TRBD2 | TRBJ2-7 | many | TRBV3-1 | CASSQAGTSGRHEQYF | TGTGCCAGCAGCCAGGCCGGGACTAGCGGGAGGCACGAGCAGTACTTC
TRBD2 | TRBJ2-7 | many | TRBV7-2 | CASSSSGLAGGTGQYF | TGTGCCAGCAGCTCTTCCGGACTAGCGGGGGGGACGGGGCAGTACTTC
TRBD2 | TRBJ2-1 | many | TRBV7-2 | CASSFDGTSGLEQFF | TGTGCCAGCAGCTTCGACGGGACTAGCGGCCTTGAGCAGTTCTTC
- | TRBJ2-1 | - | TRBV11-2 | CASSLGGSYNEQFF | TGTGCCAGCAGCCTCGGGGGCTCCTACAATGAGCAGTTCTTC
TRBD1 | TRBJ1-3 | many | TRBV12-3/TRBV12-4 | CASSWTGGYSGNTIYF | TGTGCCAGCAGTTGGACAGGGGGCTACTCTGGAAACACCATATATTTT
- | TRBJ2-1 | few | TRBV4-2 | CASSQSGANNEQFF | TGTGCCAGCAGCCAGTCGGGGGCGAACAATGAGCAGTTCTTC
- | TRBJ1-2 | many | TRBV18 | CASSPSGINYGYTF | TGTGCCAGCTCACCCTCTGGGATTAACTATGGCTACACCTTC
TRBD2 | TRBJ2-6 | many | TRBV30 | CAWTRGTSVLFSGANVLTF | TGTGCCTGGACCAGGGGGACTAGCGTATTGTTCTCTGGGGCCAACGTCCTGACTTTC
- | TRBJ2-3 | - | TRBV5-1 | CASSSPAVDTQYF | TGCGCCAGCAGCTCGCCTGCTGTAGATACGCAGTATTTT
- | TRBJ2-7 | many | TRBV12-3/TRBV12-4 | CASSPVPYEQYF | TGTGCCAGCAGTCCCGTACCCTACGAGCAGTACTTC
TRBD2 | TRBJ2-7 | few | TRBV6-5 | CASSSGLAGPYEQYF | TGTGCCAGCAGTTCGGGACTAGCGGGTCCCTACGAGCAGTACTTC
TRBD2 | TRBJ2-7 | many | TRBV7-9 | CASSIIGLAGEGVEQYF | TGTGCCAGCAGCATAATCGGACTAGCGGGAGAAGGTGTCGAGCAGTACTTC
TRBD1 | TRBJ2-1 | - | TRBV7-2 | CASSLASGTGHNEQFF | TGTGCCAGCAGCTTAGCTTCCGGGACAGGGCACAATGAGCAGTTCTTC
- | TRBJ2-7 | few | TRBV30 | CAWSEGSSYEQYF | TGTGCCTGGAGTGAAGGAAGCTCCTACGAGCAGTACTTC
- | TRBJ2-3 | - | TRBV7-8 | CASSRQRFGTDTQYF | TGTGCCAGCAGCCGCCAGAGATTTGGAACAGATACGCAGTATTTT
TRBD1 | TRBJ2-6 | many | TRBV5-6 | CASSRTDRENSGANVLTF | TGTGCCAGCAGCCGGACGGACAGGGAGAACTCTGGGGCCAACGTCCTGACTTTC
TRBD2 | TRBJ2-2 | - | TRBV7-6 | CASSLGTLADNTGELFF | TGTGCCAGCAGCTTAGGTACACTAGCGGATAACACCGGGGAGCTGTTTTTT
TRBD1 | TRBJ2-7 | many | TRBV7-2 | CASSLAGQVNYEQYF | TGTGCCAGCAGCTTAGCGGGACAGGTGAACTACGAGCAGTACTTC
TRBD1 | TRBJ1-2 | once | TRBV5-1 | CASSWRPGQIYGYTF | TGCGCCAGCAGCTGGCGCCCGGGACAGATCTATGGCTACACCTTC
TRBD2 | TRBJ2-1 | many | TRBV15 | CATSRDPTSGANEQFF | TGTGCCACCAGCAGAGACCCGACTAGCGGGGCCAATGAGCAGTTCTTC
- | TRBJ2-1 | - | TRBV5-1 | CASKTRIIGDEQFF | TGCGCCAGCAAGACCCGTATAATCGGGGATGAGCAGTTCTTC
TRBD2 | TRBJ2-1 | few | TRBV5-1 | CASSLLAGSNNEQFF | TGCGCCAGCAGCTTGCTAGCGGGATCAAACAATGAGCAGTTCTTC
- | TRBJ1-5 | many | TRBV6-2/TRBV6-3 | CASSYVRQVQPQHF | TGTGCCAGCAGTTACGTCCGACAGGTTCAGCCCCAGCATTTT
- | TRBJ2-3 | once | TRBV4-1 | CASSQDPRDTQYF | TGCGCCAGCAGCCAAGATCCTCGGGATACGCAGTATTTT
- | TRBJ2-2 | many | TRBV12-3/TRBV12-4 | CASSLEGELGGELFF | TGTGCCAGCAGTTTAGAGGGGGAACTTGGCGGGGAGCTGTTTTTT
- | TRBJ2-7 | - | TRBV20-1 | CSAPGDAGNYEQYF | TGCAGTGCCCCCGGAGACGCGGGAAACTACGAGCAGTACTTC
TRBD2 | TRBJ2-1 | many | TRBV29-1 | CSAASGSIYNEQFF | TGCAGCGCCGCTAGCGGGAGTATATACAATGAGCAGTTCTTC
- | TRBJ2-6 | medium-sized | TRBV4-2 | CASSQQDSSSGANVLTF | TGTGCCAGCAGCCAACAGGACAGCAGCTCTGGGGCCAACGTCCTGACTTTC
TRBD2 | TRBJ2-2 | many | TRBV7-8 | CASSSGLAANTGELFF | TGTGCCAGCAGCTCCGGACTAGCGGCGAACACCGGGGAGCTGTTTTTT
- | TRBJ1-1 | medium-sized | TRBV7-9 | CASSLAVLGQGAFF | TGTGCCAGCAGCTTAGCCGTTTTGGGGCAGGGAGCTTTCTTT
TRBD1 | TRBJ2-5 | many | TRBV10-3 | CATSGQGETQYF | TGTGCCACCTCGGGACAGGGCGAGACCCAGTACTTC
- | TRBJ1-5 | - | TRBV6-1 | CASSTTENQPQHF | TGTGCCAGCAGCACTACCGAAAATCAGCCCCAGCATTTT
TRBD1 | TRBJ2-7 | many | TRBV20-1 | CSATVPGQSIYEQYF | TGCAGTGCTACGGTGCCGGGACAGTCTATCTACGAGCAGTACTTC
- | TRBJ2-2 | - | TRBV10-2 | CASSELGVAGELFF | TGCGCCAGCAGTGAGCTGGGAGTGGCCGGGGAGCTGTTTTTT
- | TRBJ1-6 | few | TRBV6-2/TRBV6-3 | CASSYAGDSPLHF | TGTGCCAGTAGTTACGCCGGAGATTCACCCCTCCACTTT
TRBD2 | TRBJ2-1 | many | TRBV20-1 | CSANQRGQSSYNEQFF | TGCAGTGCTAACCAGCGGGGGCAGAGCTCCTACAATGAGCAGTTCTTC
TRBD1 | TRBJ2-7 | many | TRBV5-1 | CASRGTGAYEQYF | TGCGCCAGCAGAGGGACAGGAGCCTACGAGCAGTACTTC
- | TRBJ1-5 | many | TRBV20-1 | CSAAGRASNQPQHF | TGCAGTGCGGCGGGGCGGGCCAGCAATCAGCCCCAGCATTTT
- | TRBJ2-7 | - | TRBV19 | CASSVTGGDYEQYF | TGTGCCAGTAGTGTGACCGGAGGAGACTACGAGCAGTACTTC
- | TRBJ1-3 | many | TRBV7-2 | CASSSGQSGNTIYF | TGTGCCAGCAGCTCGGGACAATCTGGAAACACCATATATTTT
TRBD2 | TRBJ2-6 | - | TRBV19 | CASRRTSGTSGANVLTF | TGTGCCAGTAGGAGGACTAGCGGAACCTCTGGGGCCAACGTCCTGACTTTC
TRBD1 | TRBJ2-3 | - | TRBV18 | CASSRYRGYTDTQYF | TGTGCCAGCTCACGATACAGGGGATATACAGATACGCAGTATTTT